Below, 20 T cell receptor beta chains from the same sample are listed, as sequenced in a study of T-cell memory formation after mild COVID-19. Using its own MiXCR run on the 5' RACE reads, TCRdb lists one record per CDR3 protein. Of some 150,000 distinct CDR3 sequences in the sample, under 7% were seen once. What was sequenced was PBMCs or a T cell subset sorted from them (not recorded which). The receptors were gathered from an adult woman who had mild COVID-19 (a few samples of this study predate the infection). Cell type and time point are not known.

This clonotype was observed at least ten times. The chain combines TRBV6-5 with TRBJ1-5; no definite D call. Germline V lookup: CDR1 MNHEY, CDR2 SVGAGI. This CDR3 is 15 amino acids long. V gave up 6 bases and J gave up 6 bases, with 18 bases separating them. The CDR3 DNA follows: TGTGCCAGCAGCCCGGACCCCGGAGGCGGTCAGCCCCAGCATTTT. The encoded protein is CASSPDPGGGQPQHF.

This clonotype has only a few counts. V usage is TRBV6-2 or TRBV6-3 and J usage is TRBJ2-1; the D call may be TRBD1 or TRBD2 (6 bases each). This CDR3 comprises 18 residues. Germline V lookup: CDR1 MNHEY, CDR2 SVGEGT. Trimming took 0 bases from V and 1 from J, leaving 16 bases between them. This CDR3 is CASSYSRGDLPSYNEQFF. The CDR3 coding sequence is TGTGCCAGCAGTTACTCGAGGGGGGACTTGCCGTCCTACAATGAGCAGTTCTTC.

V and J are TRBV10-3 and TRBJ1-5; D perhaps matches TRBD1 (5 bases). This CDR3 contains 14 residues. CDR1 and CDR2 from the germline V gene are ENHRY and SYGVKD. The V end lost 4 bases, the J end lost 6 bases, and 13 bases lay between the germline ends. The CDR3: CAISVGQGGQPQHF. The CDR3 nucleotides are TGTGCCATCAGTGTTGGGCAGGGCGGTCAGCCCCAGCATTTT.

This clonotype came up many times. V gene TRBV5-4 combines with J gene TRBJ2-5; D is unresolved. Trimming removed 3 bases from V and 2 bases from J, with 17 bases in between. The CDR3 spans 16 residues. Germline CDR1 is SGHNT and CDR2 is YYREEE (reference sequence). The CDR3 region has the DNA TGTGCCAGCAGCTCTCAGCTGCTAGGACCACAAGAGACCCAGTACTTC. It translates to CASSSQLLGPQETQYF.

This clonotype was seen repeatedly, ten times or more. CDR3 nucleotide sequence: TGTGCCAGCAGTCCCGGCCGGGACAGGGTAACGGGTGAGCAGTTCTTC. Protein sequence: CASSPGRDRVTGEQFF. V and J are TRBV12-3 or TRBV12-4 and TRBJ2-1; 9 nucleotides agree with TRBD1. The CDR3 loop spans 16 amino acids. The V and J ends lost 5 bases and 9 bases, in that order; junction bases with no gene match: 14.

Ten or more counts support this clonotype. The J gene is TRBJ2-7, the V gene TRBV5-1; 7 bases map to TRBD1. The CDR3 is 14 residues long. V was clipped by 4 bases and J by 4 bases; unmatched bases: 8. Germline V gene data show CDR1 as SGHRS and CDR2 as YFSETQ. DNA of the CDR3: TGCGCCAGCAGCCTCCGGACAGGCGAGTACGAGCAGTACTTC. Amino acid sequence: CASSLRTGEYEQYF.

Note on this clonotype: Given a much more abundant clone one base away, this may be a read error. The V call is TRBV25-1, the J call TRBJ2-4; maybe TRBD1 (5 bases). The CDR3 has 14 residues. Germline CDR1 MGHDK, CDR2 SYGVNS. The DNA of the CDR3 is TGTGCCAGCATTGAATATTTGGGGCAAAACATTCAGTACTTC. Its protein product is CASIEYLGQNIQYF.

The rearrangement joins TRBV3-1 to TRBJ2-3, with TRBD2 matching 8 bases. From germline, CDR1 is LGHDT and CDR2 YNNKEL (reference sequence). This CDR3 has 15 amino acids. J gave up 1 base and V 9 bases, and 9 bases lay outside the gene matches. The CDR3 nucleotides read TGTGCCAGTACGACAAGCGGGAGAGGCACAGATACGCAGTATTTT. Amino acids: CASTTSGRGTDTQYF.

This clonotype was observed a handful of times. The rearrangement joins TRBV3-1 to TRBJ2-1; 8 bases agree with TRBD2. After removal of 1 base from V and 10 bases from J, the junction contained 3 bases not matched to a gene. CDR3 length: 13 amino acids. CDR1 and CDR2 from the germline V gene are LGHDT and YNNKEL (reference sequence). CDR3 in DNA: TGTGCCAGCAGCCAAGTGTCTAGCGGGGAGCAGTTCTTC. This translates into CASSQVSSGEQFF.

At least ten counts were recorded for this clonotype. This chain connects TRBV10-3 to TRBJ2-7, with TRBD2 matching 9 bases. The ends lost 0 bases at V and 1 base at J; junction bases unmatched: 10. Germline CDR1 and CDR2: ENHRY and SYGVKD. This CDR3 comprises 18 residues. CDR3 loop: CAISESGREGLESYEQYF. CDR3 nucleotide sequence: TGTGCCATCAGTGAGTCAGGGCGGGAGGGCCTTGAATCCTACGAGCAGTACTTC.

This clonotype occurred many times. Written as DNA, the CDR3 is TGCAGTGCTAGAGTACGGAGGGGCTACACCTTC. Translated, it gives CSARVRRGYTF. The chain links TRBV20-1 to TRBJ1-2, with D hard to call. This CDR3 has 11 residues. Trimming pared 1 base from V and 8 bases from J, leaving 8 bases between. Germline V gene lookup returns CDR1 DFQATT and CDR2 SNEGSKA (reference sequence).

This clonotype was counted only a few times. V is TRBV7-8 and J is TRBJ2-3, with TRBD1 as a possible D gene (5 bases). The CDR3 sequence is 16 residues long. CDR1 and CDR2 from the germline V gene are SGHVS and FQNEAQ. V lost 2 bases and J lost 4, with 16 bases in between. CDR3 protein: CASSLIRAPRADTQYF. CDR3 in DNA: TGTGCCAGCAGCTTAATCAGGGCACCAAGAGCAGATACGCAGTATTTT.

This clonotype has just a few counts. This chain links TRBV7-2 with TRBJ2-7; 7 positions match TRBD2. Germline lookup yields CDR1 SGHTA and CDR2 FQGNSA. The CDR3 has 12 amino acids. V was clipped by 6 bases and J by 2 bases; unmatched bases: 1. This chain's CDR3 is CASRGGTYEQYF. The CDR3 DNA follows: TGTGCCAGCAGGGGGGGGACCTACGAGCAGTACTTC.

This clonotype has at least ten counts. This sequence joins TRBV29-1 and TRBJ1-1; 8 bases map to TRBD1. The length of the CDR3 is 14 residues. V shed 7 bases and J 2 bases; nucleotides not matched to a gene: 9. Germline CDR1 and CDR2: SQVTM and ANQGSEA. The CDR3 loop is CSAGQGSFNTEAFF. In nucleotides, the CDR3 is TGCAGCGCCGGACAGGGATCATTTAACACTGAAGCTTTCTTT.

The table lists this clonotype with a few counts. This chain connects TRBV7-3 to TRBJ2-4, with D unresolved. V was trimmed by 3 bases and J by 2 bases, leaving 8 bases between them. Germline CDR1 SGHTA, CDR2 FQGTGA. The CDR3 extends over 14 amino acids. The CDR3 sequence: CASSFFQPKNIQYF. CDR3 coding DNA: TGTGCCAGCAGCTTCTTTCAGCCCAAAAACATTCAGTACTTC. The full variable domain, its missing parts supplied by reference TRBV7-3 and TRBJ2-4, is GAGVSQTPSNKVTEKGKYVELRCDPISGHTALYWYRQSLGQGPEFLIYFQGTGAADDSGLPNDRFFAVRPEGSVSTLKIQRTERGDSAVYLCASSFFQPKNIQYFGAGTRLSVL.

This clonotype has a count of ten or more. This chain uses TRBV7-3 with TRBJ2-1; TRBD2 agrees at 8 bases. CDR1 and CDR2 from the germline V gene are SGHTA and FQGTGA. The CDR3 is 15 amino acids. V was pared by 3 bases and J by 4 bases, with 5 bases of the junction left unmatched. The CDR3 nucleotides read TGTGCCAGCAGCTTTAGAACTAGCGGTTACAATGAGCAGTTCTTC. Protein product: CASSFRTSGYNEQFF.

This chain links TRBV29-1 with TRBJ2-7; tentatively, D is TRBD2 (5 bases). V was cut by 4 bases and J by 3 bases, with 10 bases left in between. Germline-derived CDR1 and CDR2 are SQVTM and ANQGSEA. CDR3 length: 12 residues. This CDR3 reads CSVVGSNYEQYF. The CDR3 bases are TGCAGCGTTGTAGGGAGTAACTACGAGCAGTACTTC.

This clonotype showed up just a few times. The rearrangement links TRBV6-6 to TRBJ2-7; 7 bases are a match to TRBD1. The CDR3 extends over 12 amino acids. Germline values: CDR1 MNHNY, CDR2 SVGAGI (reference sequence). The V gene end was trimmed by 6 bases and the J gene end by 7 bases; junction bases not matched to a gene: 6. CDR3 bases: TGTGCCAGCAGCTTACAGGGGCGAGAGCAGTACTTC. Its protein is CASSLQGREQYF.

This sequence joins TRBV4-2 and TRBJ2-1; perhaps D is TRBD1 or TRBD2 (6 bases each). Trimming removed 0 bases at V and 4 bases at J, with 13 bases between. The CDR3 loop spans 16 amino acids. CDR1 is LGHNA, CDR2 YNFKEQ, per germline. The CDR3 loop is CASSQDPGAGYNEQFF. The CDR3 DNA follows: TGTGCCAGCAGCCAAGATCCGGGGGCAGGGTACAATGAGCAGTTCTTC.

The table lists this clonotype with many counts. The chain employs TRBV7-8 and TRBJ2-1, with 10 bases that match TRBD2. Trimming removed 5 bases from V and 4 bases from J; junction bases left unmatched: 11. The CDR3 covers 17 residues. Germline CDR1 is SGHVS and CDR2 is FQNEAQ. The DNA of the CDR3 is TGTGCCAGCAGCCCTAGTCGGCTAGCGGGGGTTTACAATGAGCAGTTCTTC. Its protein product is CASSPSRLAGVYNEQFF. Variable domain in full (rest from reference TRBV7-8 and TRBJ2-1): GAGVSQSPRYKVAKRGQDVALRCDPISGHVSLFWYQQALGQGPEFLTYFQNEAQLDKSGLPSDRFFAERPEGSVSTLKIQRTQQEDSAVYLCASSPSRLAGVYNEQFFGPGTRLTVL.